Given below is one TCR beta chain in context. Its antigen is still unknown. No clone much larger than this one lies a single base away; base qualities are absent. This entry is derived from a study of blood T cell repertoires in COVID-19 (dated by TCRdb to the early 2020s). A note on the overall study: Samples covering the acute and convalescent phases of COVID-19 were provided by collaborators in the United States, Italy and Spain. Samples were obtained from the ongoing ImmuneRACE study (first 160 participants) and from 1,254 subjects provided by 6 global collaborators. A freely available public database, intended as a resource for researchers studying the immune response to SARS-CoV-2, is where the repertoires were released. The material from the prospective study consisted of cDNA or gDNA derived from T cells, B-cell-depleted T cells, or PBMCs. Where available, HLA class I and class II types were obtained from metadata supplied by the sample provider rather than from assay-based typing. A de-identified subject ID, COVID-19 status, age in years and sex were almost always included in the sample metadata. Deeply sampled blood TCRbeta repertoires from subjects exposed to, actively infected with, or recovered from COVID-19 were included in the dataset.

TCRbeta CDR3 regions were amplified from genomic DNA using the immunoSEQ Assay, a bias-controlled multiplex PCR. The paper's processing steps were these. The number of nucleated cells in each sample was estimated from the amplification of reference gene primers within the assay. Sequence reads were collapsed and filtered to measure the absolute abundance of every unique TCRbeta CDR3 rearrangement. For each sample, productive Simpson clonality was calculated as the square root of Simpson's diversity index over productive rearrangements. TCRdb obtained this table from immuneACCESS and retained in-frame rearrangements with V and J assigned. These tables miss some clones; where compared with another copy, unresolved V genes account for less than half of the shortfall, and the remainder is unexplained. V, J and clone size were drawn from that table, and D and trimming were deduced from the DNA. The sample table holds some 240,000 clones, of which 80% to 90% were seen once. The biggest ten clones account for 2.5% to 3.5% of the sample.

Study-wide conclusions, independent of this receptor: Clinical and demographic metadata were provided uncurated, with the amount varying by source and participant.

In the prospective study, participants were about 18 to 95 years old, resided in 20 to 30 geographic areas of the United States, and were enrolled through a virtual design. Cohort assignment in the prospective study relied on participant-reported clinical history from a screening survey and a study questionnaire. Exposed participants had been in contact with someone with a PCR-confirmed or clinician-diagnosed COVID-19 case within 2 weeks of study entry. In the prospective study, mobile phlebotomists collected whole blood, serum and a nasopharyngeal or oropharyngeal swab from each participant. Participants in the prospective study had the option to provide additional blood draws and questionnaires over a 2-month period. Blood samples from the prospective study were shipped frozen or at room temperature prior to DNA extraction. The sequenced sample was PBMCs or T cells enriched from blood (not recorded which). The clonotype was recovered from a woman aged 35 to 49 who had been exposed to COVID-19.

The bases read TGTGCCAGTAGTTCGACAGGGGTAGATGAAAAACTGTTTTTT. It specifies CASSSTGVDEKLFF. The sequence joins TRBV19 to TRBJ1-4; TRBD1 fits 8 bases in the junction. According to the germline V gene (reference sequence), CDR1 reads LNHDA and CDR2 reads SQIVND. Including the terminal cysteine and phenylalanine, the CDR3 comprises 14 residues. Only the CDR3 portion is preserved as DNA: 42 bases, with reading frame beginning at the first base. Trimming removed 5 bases from V and 6 bases from J; the gene matches leave 5 bases unexplained.